The entry below gives a single TCR beta chain sequence along with its context. The sample carries other DNA sequences with the same CDR3. In germline, CDR1 is MNHEY, CDR2 SVGAGI. Losses at the gene ends were 2 bases for V and 3 bases for J; bases not matched to a gene: 1. The CDR3 runs to 13 residues. Per the original methods: Scientists estimated how many nucleated cells there were by amplifying reference gene primers. Assay used: immunoSEQ multiplex PCR; TCRdb lists only in-frame clones, some missing. That table supplies the V and J calls and clone size; D and trimming were determined from the DNA. The sample includes around 64,000 clones, over 70% of them seen just once. The source of the sample is a study of blood T cell repertoires in COVID-19. The overall study: Acute and convalescent COVID-19 specimens originated in the United States, Italy and Spain. PBMCs, B-cell-depleted T cells, or T cells were the source of the cDNA or gDNA that made up the material.

Input material: peripheral blood. The TCR was taken from a man aged 50-59 years with active COVID-19. The J gene is TRBJ2-7, the V gene TRBV6-5; 7 bases match TRBD1. The CDR3, as DNA: TGTGCCAGCAGTTACCGACAGGGCTACGAGCAGTACTTC. Its protein is CASSYRQGYEQYF.